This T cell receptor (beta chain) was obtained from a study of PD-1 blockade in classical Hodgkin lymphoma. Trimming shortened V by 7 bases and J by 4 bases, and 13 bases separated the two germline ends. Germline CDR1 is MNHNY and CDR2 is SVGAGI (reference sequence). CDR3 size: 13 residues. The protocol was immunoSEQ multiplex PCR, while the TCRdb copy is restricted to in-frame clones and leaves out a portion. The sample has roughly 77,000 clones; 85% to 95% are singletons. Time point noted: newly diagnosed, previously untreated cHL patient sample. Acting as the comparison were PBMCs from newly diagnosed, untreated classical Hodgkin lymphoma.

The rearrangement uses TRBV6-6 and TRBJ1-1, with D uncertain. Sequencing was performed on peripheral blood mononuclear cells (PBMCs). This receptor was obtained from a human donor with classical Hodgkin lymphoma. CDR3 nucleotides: TGTGCCAGCACCTTTGGTAGCCTCACTGAAGCTTTCTTT. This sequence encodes CASTFGSLTEAFF.